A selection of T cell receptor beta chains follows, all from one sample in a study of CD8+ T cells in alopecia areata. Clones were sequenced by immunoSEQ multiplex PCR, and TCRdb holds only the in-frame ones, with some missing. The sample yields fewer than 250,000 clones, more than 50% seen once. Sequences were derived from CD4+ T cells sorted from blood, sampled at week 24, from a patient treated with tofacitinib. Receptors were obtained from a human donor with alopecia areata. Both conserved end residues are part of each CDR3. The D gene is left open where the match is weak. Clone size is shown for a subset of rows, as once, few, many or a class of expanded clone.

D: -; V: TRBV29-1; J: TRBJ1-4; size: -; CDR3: CSVEGAEGMVEKLFF; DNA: TGCAGCGTTGAAGGCGCCGAGGGGATGGTTGAAAAACTGTTTTTT
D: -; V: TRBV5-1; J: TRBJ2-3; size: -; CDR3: CASSFRSEGITDTQYF; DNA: TGCGCCAGCAGCTTTCGGTCCGAGGGAATCACAGATACGCAGTATTTT
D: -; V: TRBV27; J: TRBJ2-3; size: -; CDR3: CASSSWGSTDTQYF; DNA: TGTGCCAGCAGTTCATGGGGCAGCACAGATACGCAGTATTTT
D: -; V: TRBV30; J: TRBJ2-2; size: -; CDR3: CAWSEQSGGKLFF; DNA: TGTGCCTGGAGTGAACAAAGCGGCGGGAAGCTGTTTTTT
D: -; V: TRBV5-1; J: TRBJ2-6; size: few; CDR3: CASSLDRYHSGANVLTF; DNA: TGCGCCAGCAGCTTGGACAGATATCACTCTGGGGCCAACGTCCTGACTTTC
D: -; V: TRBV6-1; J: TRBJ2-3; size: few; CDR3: CASSELGSSTDTQYF; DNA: TGTGCCAGCAGTGAATTGGGTTCTAGCACAGATACGCAGTATTTT
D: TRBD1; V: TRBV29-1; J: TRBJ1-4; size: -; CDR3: CSVEGDRGHDEKLFF; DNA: TGCAGCGTTGAAGGGGACAGGGGGCATGATGAAAAACTGTTTTTT
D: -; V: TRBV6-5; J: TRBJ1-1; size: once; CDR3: CASSPPGNSEAFF; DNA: TGTGCCAGCAGTCCCCCTGGGAACAGTGAAGCTTTCTTT
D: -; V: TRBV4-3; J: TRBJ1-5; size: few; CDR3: CASSQVRGAGQPQHF; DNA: TGCGCCAGCAGCCAAGTGAGGGGTGCTGGCCAGCCCCAGCATTTT
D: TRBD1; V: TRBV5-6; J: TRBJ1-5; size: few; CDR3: CASSLTGGGQPQHF; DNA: TGTGCCAGCAGCTTGACAGGGGGCGGCCAGCCCCAGCATTTT
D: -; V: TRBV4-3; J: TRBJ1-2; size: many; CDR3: CASSQGSGDPYGYTF; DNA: TGCGCCAGCAGCCAAGGATCGGGGGACCCCTATGGCTACACCTTC
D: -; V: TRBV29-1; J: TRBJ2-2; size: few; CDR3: CSVSFQGPNTGELFF; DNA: TGCAGCGTTTCGTTCCAGGGTCCGAACACCGGGGAGCTGTTTTTT
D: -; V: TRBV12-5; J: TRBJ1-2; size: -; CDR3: CASGSSPSRDHYGYTF; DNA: TGTGCTAGTGGTTCCTCACCAAGTAGGGACCACTATGGCTACACCTTC